There are a few counts of the clone carrying this T cell receptor (beta chain). Primers used in a second PCR of roughly 6 to 11 cycles were a sample-barcoded 5' primer and a J-beta primer mix. One entry per CDR3 protein results from TCRdb running MiXCR on the 5' RACE reads. Seen here are 650,000 to 700,000 distinct CDR3 sequences, approximately 52% observed once, and the top ten hold approximately 13%. CDR1 and CDR2 from the germline V gene are DFQATT and SNEGSKA (reference sequence). With 5 bases clipped from V and 6 bases from J, the junction kept 7 bases outside the gene matches. The CDR3 contains 12 residues. The sample comes from a study of blood T cells in healthy people across ages.

V is TRBV20-1 and J is TRBJ2-7, with TRBD1 matching 7 bases. The TCR originated in a woman aged 80 or over in good health. Specimen: blood. The CDR3 DNA follows: TGCAGTGCTGCTCACGACAGGGCCGAGCAGTACTTC. It codes for CSAAHDRAEQYF.